This T cell receptor beta chain appears in the sequencing data of a study of blood T cell repertoires in COVID-19. Study-wide background: Samples came from the United States, Italy and Spain, spanning acute and convalescent COVID-19. Sources were T cells, B-cell-depleted T cells, or PBMCs; the material itself was cDNA or gDNA.

Authors' analysis steps: Using reference gene primer amplification, nucleated cell counts were estimated. The repertoire was sequenced with immunoSEQ multiplex PCR; TCRdb's copy has only in-frame clones and lacks some. That table supplies the V and J calls and clone size; D and trimming were determined from the DNA. The sample includes 90,000 to 120,000 clones, around 66% of them seen just once. The material sequenced was peripheral blood. This clonotype was obtained from a man older than 75 with acute or convalescent COVID-19.

The CDR3 nucleotides are TGCGCCAGCAGCCAAGATAATCCCGAGGAAAAACTGTTTTTT. Translating gives CASSQDNPEEKLFF. The chain couples TRBV4-1 to TRBJ1-4; no reliable D call. CDR1 and CDR2 (germline): MGHRA, YSYEKL. With 0 bases removed from V and 8 bases from J, the gap between germline ends came to 10 bases. There are 14 residues in the CDR3.